The source of this T cell receptor beta chain is a study of blood T cell repertoires in COVID-19 (dated by TCRdb to the early 2020s). Describing the broader study: Samples from collaborators originated in the United States, Italy and Spain and spanned both the acute and convalescent phases of COVID-19. The prospective study material was composed of cDNA or gDNA derived from T cells, B-cell-depleted T cells, or PBMCs. The sample metadata nearly always contained a de-identified subject ID, COVID-19 status, age in years and sex. Deeply sampled blood TCRbeta repertoires from subjects exposed to, actively infected with, or recovered from COVID-19 were included in the dataset. The repertoires were made available in a free public database intended to serve as a resource for research on the immune response to SARS-CoV-2. Where available, HLA class I and class II types were taken from metadata supplied by the sample provider and were not determined by assay-based typing. The samples were drawn from the first 160 participants of the ongoing ImmuneRACE study and from 1,254 subjects provided by 6 global collaborators.

What the authors observed across the whole study: The amount of clinical and demographic metadata varied by source and participant and was provided uncurated.

TCRbeta CDR3 regions were amplified from genomic DNA by means of the immunoSEQ Assay, a bias-controlled multiplex PCR. The source study handled its data this way. Within the assay, amplification of reference gene primers was used to estimate how many nucleated cells each sample contained. Sequence reads were collapsed and filtered to measure the absolute abundance of every unique TCRbeta CDR3 rearrangement. For each sample, productive Simpson clonality was calculated by taking the square root of Simpson's diversity index across productive rearrangements. TCRdb provides this immuneACCESS table in a form limited to in-frame rearrangements. Some clones are lacking; in checked studies, under half of them reflect an unresolved V gene, and why the rest are absent is not known. For V, J and clone size, that table is used; D and trimming come from the DNA. In this sample the table shows 81,000 or so clones, around 92% of which occur a single time. Approximately 6.3% of the sample belongs to the ten largest clones.

Each collaborating institution followed its own protocols to collect whole blood in K2EDTA tubes. For TCRbeta analysis, collaborators shipped samples as frozen whole blood, isolated PBMCs, or DNA extracted from either of those sample types. On this clone itself: It has no known antigen specificity. Per-base qualities were not stored, and no clone one base away is much larger.

Via the germline V gene (reference sequence), CDR1 is LGHDT and CDR2 YNNKEL. Its CDR3 holds 15 amino acids, cysteine through phenylalanine. Only CDR3 DNA remains: 45 bases, in frame from the first base. The germline V end is reduced by 7 bases and the J end by 3 bases; junction bases left unmatched: 11. The material sequenced was peripheral blood. The chain couples TRBV3-1 (or the pseudogene TRBV3-2) to TRBJ1-2; the junction holds 7 bases that match TRBD1. The sequence came from a woman between 55 and 75 years old with active COVID-19. The base sequence is TGTGCCAGCAAGCCAAGGGACAGCAATTACTATGGCTACACCTTC. Translation gives CASKPRDSNYYGYTF.